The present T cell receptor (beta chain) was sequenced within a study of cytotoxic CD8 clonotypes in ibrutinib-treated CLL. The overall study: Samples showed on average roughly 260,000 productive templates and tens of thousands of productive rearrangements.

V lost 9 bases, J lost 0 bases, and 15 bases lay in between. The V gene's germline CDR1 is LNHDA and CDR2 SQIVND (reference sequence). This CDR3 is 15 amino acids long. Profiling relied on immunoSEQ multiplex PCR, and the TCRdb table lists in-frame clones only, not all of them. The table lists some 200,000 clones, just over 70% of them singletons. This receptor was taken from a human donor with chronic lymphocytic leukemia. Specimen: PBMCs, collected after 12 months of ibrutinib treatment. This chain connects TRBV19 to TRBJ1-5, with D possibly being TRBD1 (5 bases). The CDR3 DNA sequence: TGTGCCAGCGGAGGCCAGGGCGATAGCAATCAGCCCCAGCATTTT. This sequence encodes CASGGQGDSNQPQHF.